This T cell receptor beta chain comes out of a study of CD8+ T cells in alopecia areata. The study, taken as a whole, reports: Numerous clones, expanded in lesions, remained in scalp and blood during tofacitinib. Sequencing of scalp samples also captures resident alphabeta T cells of normal skin. Patients shared TCRs less clearly than mice did, possibly owing to HLA.

Treatment specified: oral pan-JAK inhibitor, 5-10 mg twice daily. Patients with alopecia areata provided lesional scalp punch biopsies as well as peripheral blood. V lost 5 bases, J lost 2 bases, and 9 bases lay in between. CDR1 GTSNPN and CDR2 SVGIG come from the germline V gene (reference sequence). The CDR3 contains 12 residues. As for this clone: The antigen is unknown.

RNA was isolated and reverse transcribed to cDNA, the sequencing template. Libraries were prepared by immunoSEQ multiplex PCR; TCRdb keeps only in-frame clonotypes and omits some of them. The sample shows under 250,000 clones, about 50% of them seen only once. This TCR was recovered from a human donor with alopecia areata. The sequenced sample was CD4+ T cells sorted from blood, obtained at week 4, from a patient treated with tofacitinib. The chain has TRBV30 and TRBJ1-2; D is unclear. The CDR3 DNA reads TGTGCCTGGGCAGGACGGAACTATGGCTACACCTTC. Translated: CAWAGRNYGYTF.